The entry that follows covers one TCR beta chain sequence. The source of the sample is a study of identical twins. TCRdb processed the 5' RACE reads anew with MiXCR; each CDR3 protein has one entry. The profile shows some 730,000 distinct CDR3 sequences, about 18% of them singletons. The CDR3 has 16 amino acids. Trimming at V came to 4 bases and at J to 4 bases, leaving 8 bases not matched to a gene. CDR1 and CDR2 (germline): SGHRS, YFSETQ. These data were also reused for a study on T cells expressing NK-cell markers. That paper notes: The use of an anti-gamma-delta TCR antibody, which was added in several experiments, restricted sorting to T cells expressing alpha-beta TCR. For four donors, these clonotypes were likewise the leading ones in the CD3+CD56-NKG2C+ fraction.

The chain uses TRBV5-1 and TRBJ2-4, with TRBD2 matching 10 bases. The TCR was taken from a woman aged 18-35 years in good health. Sequenced material: PBMCs. DNA of the CDR3: TGCGCCAGCAGCCCAGCGGCTAGCGGGGGAAAAAACATTCAGTACTTC. Translation: CASSPAASGGKNIQYF.